This T cell receptor (beta chain) was documented in a study of cytomegalovirus exposure and HLA in healthy donors. Across the whole study: For the roughly 390 genotyped donors, roughly 80% fell within the Caucasian-associated ancestry cluster.

There are 14 residues in the CDR3. Germline V gene lookup returns CDR1 SGHRS and CDR2 YFSETQ. Trimming stripped 0 bases from V and 6 bases from J, with 13 bases between. The PCR made use of 60 Vbeta and 13 Jbeta primers. The data were produced by immunoSEQ multiplex PCR, yet TCRdb's version contains in-frame clones alone and is incomplete. This table lists approximately 130,000 clones. The chain uses TRBV5-1 and TRBJ2-7, with D hard to call. The sequencing input was PBMCs. The sequence was obtained from an older woman in good health and CMV-seronegative. The DNA for the CDR3 is TGCGCCAGCAGCTTGGCCTATGATGGTACCGAGCAGTACTTC. As protein: CASSLAYDGTEQYF.